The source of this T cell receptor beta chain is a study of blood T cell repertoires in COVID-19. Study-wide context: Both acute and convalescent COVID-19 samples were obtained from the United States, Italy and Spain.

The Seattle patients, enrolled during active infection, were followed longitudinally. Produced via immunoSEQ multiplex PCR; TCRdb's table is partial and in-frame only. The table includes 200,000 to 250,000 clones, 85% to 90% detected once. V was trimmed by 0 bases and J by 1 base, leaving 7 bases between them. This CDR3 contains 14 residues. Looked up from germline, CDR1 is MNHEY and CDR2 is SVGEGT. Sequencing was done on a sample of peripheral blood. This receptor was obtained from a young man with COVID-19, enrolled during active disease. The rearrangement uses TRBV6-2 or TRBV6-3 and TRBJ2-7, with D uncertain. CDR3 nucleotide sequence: TGTGCCAGCAGTTACTCCTGGCAGTCCTACGAGCAGTACTTC. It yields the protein CASSYSWQSYEQYF.